Listed here are 8 T cell receptor beta chains from one sample, sequenced in a study of T cells in Graves' hyperthyroidism and ophthalmopathy. Researchers amplified the TCR beta CDR3 regions from RNA transcripts. TCR CDR3 underwent first-round RT-PCR with the HTBI primer set. TCRdb itself ran the multiplex PCR reads through MiXCR, one entry per CDR3 protein. Of under 350,000 distinct CDR3 sequences in the sample, about 18% were seen once. Sequencing input: blood. These TCRs come from a woman aged 45-65 years with Graves' hyperthyroidism.

Many counts were recorded for this clonotype. The V gene is TRBV12-3 or TRBV12-4, the J gene TRBJ2-3; 9 bases match TRBD2. The CDR3 loop spans 17 amino acids. V lost 6 bases and J lost 4; bases outside the gene matches: 14. As DNA, the CDR3 is TGTGCCAGCAGCCCCATCCTGGGGCGGGGGGGCGCAGATACGCAGTATTTT. Amino acid sequence: CASSPILGRGGADTQYF.

A few counts support this clonotype. The rearrangement uses TRBV3-1 and TRBJ2-7; D is perhaps TRBD1 or TRBD2 (5 bases each). CDR3 length: 14 residues. Germline loops: CDR1 LGHDT, CDR2 YNNKEL (reference sequence). V gave up 4 bases and J gave up 0 bases, with 10 bases separating them. The CDR3 loop is CASSRDRSSYEQYF. DNA of the CDR3: TGTGCCAGCAGCCGGGACCGTAGCTCCTACGAGCAGTACTTC.

This clonotype was recorded at least ten times. The CDR3 DNA is TGTGCCAGCTCACCCGACGGGACAGGGGATCAGCCCCAGCATTTT. Residues: CASSPDGTGDQPQHF. The chain carries TRBV18 and TRBJ1-5; TRBD1 matches at 10 bases. The V and J ends lost 3 bases and 5 bases, in that order; junction bases with no gene match: 4. This CDR3 has 15 residues. The germline V gene has CDR1 KGHSH and CDR2 LQKENI.

This clonotype was detected ten times or more. CDR3 protein: CASIPLGWRGMDGYTF. In DNA form, the CDR3 reads TGTGCCAGCATTCCGTTGGGTTGGAGGGGGATGGATGGCTACACCTTC. The V and J genes are TRBV11-2 and TRBJ1-2; tentatively, D is TRBD1 (6 bases). The germline V gene encodes CDR1 SGHAT and CDR2 FQNNGV. Deletions cut 7 bases from V and 6 bases from J, with 24 bases between. The CDR3 totals 16 residues.

The rearrangement links TRBV20-1 to TRBJ1-4; D unresolved. This CDR3 region has 12 residues. Germline lookup yields CDR1 DFQATT and CDR2 SNEGSKA (reference sequence). Trimming took 1 base from V and 7 from J, leaving 7 bases between them. CDR3 sequence (DNA): TGCAGTGCTAGAGGCACCGGTGAAAAACTGTTTTTT. Encoded protein: CSARGTGEKLFF.

The sample holds many counts of this clonotype. The genes are TRBV27 and TRBJ2-3; TRBD2 matches 8 bases. CDR3 length: 13 residues. In germline, CDR1 is MNHEY, CDR2 SMNVEV (reference sequence). J was trimmed by 5 bases and V by 5 bases; bases with no gene match: 3. The CDR3 nucleotides are TGTGCCAGCAGTGGACTAGCCAGAGATACGCAGTATTTT. Translation gives CASSGLARDTQYF.

This clonotype was recorded many times. The gene calls are TRBV2 and TRBJ2-1; D might be TRBD1 (5 bases). From germline, CDR1 is SNHLY and CDR2 FYNNEI. Trimming removed 4 bases from V and 7 bases from J, with 17 bases in between. This CDR3 comprises 15 residues. The CDR3 here is CASSGWQGFTNEQFF. CDR3 coding DNA: TGTGCCAGCAGTGGATGGCAGGGATTCACAAATGAGCAGTTCTTC.

This sequence joins TRBV7-9 and TRBJ2-5; weak D call: TRBD2 (6 bases). Germline assignment: CDR1 SEHNR and CDR2 FQNEAQ (reference sequence). CDR3 size: 13 residues. The V and J ends lost 4 bases and 1 base respectively, with 7 bases between them. The CDR3 nucleotides are TGTGCCAGCAGCTACGGGGGCCAAGAGACCCAGTACTTC. This codes for CASSYGGQETQYF.